The rows below give T cell receptor beta chains drawn from one sample of a study of T-cell memory formation after mild COVID-19. In TCRdb, the 5' RACE reads were re-called with MiXCR into one record per CDR3 protein. The sample contains hundreds of thousands of distinct CDR3 sequences, roughly 17% of which appear only once. Sequenced input: PBMCs or a T cell subset sorted from them (not recorded which). These receptors originate from a young man who had mild COVID-19 (a few samples of this study predate the infection). Cell type and time point are not known. The CDR3 runs from the conserved cysteine through the conserved F or W. Fields, in order: J gene, V gene, clone size, D gene, CDR3 DNA, CDR3 protein. The D gene is left open where the match is weak. The size field is filled for only some rows; it gives once, few, many or a size class.

J: TRBJ2-7
V: TRBV20-1
size: -
D: -
DNA: TGCAGTGCTAGGAATTGGCTAGCATCCTACGAGCAGTACTTC
CDR3: CSARNWLASYEQYF

J: TRBJ1-5
V: TRBV20-1
size: -
D: -
DNA: TGCAGTGCAAGAGTCCCCTATAGCAATCAGCCCCAGCATTTT
CDR3: CSARVPYSNQPQHF

J: TRBJ1-5
V: TRBV6-6
size: few
D: -
DNA: TGTGCCAGCAGTTACTCGATCGAGGAAGATGGCAATCAGCCCCAGCATTTT
CDR3: CASSYSIEEDGNQPQHF

J: TRBJ2-2
V: TRBV5-1
size: few
D: -
DNA: TGCGCCAGCAGCTTGGTACCAGGGCGGCCCGGGGAGCTGTTTTTT
CDR3: CASSLVPGRPGELFF

J: TRBJ1-5
V: TRBV6-5
size: -
D: -
DNA: TGTGCCAGCAGCACTCAACCCGGGTATCAGCCCCAGCATTTT
CDR3: CASSTQPGYQPQHF

J: TRBJ2-1
V: TRBV20-1
size: -
D: -
DNA: TGCAGTGCCATGGAGCCCGACGAGCAGTTCTTC
CDR3: CSAMEPDEQFF

J: TRBJ2-5
V: TRBV29-1
size: few
D: -
DNA: TGCAGCGAAGGAGGGGACTTTCGGGAGACCCAGTACTTC
CDR3: CSEGGDFRETQYF

J: TRBJ2-5
V: TRBV11-2
size: few
D: TRBD2
DNA: TGTGCCAGCAGCTTAGTTTTGGCGGGGGGGCAAGGAGAGACCCAGTACTTC
CDR3: CASSLVLAGGQGETQYF

J: TRBJ2-3
V: TRBV7-3
size: -
D: -
DNA: TGTGCCAGCAGCGACCTGGGCCGCACAGATACGCAGTATTTT
CDR3: CASSDLGRTDTQYF

J: TRBJ2-1
V: TRBV29-1
size: -
D: -
DNA: TGCAGCGTTGCGGAAGGGGCAGGGGGACTGAATGAGCAGTTCTTC
CDR3: CSVAEGAGGLNEQFF

J: TRBJ2-1
V: TRBV18
size: -
D: TRBD2
DNA: TGTGCCAGCTCACCACCCCCTAGCGGGGGGAACAATGAGCAGTTCTTC
CDR3: CASSPPPSGGNNEQFF

J: TRBJ2-1
V: TRBV6-6
size: many
D: TRBD2
DNA: TGTGCCAGCAGCCCAGCAGGGACTAGCGGTAATGAGCAGTTCTTC
CDR3: CASSPAGTSGNEQFF

J: TRBJ2-3
V: TRBV6-1
size: few
D: -
DNA: TGTGCCAGCGGAGAGGGGCCTAGCACAGATACGCAGTATTTT
CDR3: CASGEGPSTDTQYF

J: TRBJ1-5
V: TRBV28
size: -
D: -
DNA: TGTGCCAGCAGTTTGGAGACAGAATACAATCAGCCCCAGCATTTT
CDR3: CASSLETEYNQPQHF

J: TRBJ1-4
V: TRBV4-1
size: -
D: -
DNA: TGCGCCAGCAGCCAAGGGCAGGGTACGACTAATGAAAAACTGTTTTTT
CDR3: CASSQGQGTTNEKLFF

J: TRBJ2-6
V: TRBV20-1
size: -
D: -
DNA: TGCAGTGCTGAAGGTGGGGTCCTCCCTCTCTCTGGGGCCAACGTCCTGACTTTC
CDR3: CSAEGGVLPLSGANVLTF

J: TRBJ2-5
V: TRBV7-2
size: few
D: -
DNA: TGTGCCAGCAGCGCCTCCCGGGGACGGGAGACCCAGTACTTC
CDR3: CASSASRGRETQYF

J: TRBJ2-2
V: TRBV20-1
size: -
D: -
DNA: TGCAGCGCCTATCCCGGCACCGGGGAGCTGTTTTTT
CDR3: CSAYPGTGELFF

J: TRBJ2-7
V: TRBV5-1
size: -
D: -
DNA: TGCGCCAGCAGCTTGGACCCTCAGCGAAAGTACTTC
CDR3: CASSLDPQRKYF

J: TRBJ2-2
V: TRBV2
size: few
D: TRBD2
DNA: TGTGCCAGCAAAGGGACTAGCGGGGTTTGGGCCGGGGAGCTGTTTTTT
CDR3: CASKGTSGVWAGELFF

J: TRBJ2-1
V: TRBV20-1
size: -
D: -
DNA: TGCAGTGCTAGGGACGGGCCCGGTAATGAGCAGTTCTTC
CDR3: CSARDGPGNEQFF

J: TRBJ1-2
V: TRBV12-3/TRBV12-4
size: -
D: TRBD1
DNA: TGTGCCAGCAGCCTCGGGACAGGGCCCGGCTACACCTTC
CDR3: CASSLGTGPGYTF

J: TRBJ2-5
V: TRBV4-1
size: few
D: -
DNA: TGCGCCAGCAGCCAAGATCAGTCGCAGTACTTC
CDR3: CASSQDQSQYF

J: TRBJ2-7
V: TRBV20-1
size: few
D: TRBD1
DNA: TGCAGTGCTCGGACTCTCGGACAGGGGAGCTACGAGCAGTACTTC
CDR3: CSARTLGQGSYEQYF

J: TRBJ2-3
V: TRBV20-1
size: few
D: TRBD1
DNA: TGCAGTGCTAGAATAACAGGGGGCACAGATACGCAGTATTTT
CDR3: CSARITGGTDTQYF

J: TRBJ1-2
V: TRBV7-9
size: -
D: -
DNA: TGTGCCAGCAGCCCTAACAGTGAAGCTAACTATGGCTACACCTTC
CDR3: CASSPNSEANYGYTF

J: TRBJ2-1
V: TRBV4-1
size: few
D: -
DNA: TGCGCCAGCAGCCAAGCCAACGACCGAAATGAGCAGTTCTTC
CDR3: CASSQANDRNEQFF

J: TRBJ2-5
V: TRBV7-7
size: many
D: -
DNA: TGTGCTAGCAGCAGGAATTACCAAGAGACCCAGTACTTC
CDR3: CASSRNYQETQYF

J: TRBJ2-4
V: TRBV4-1
size: -
D: TRBD2
DNA: TGCGCCAGCAGCCAACCCGGCGGGGGTAACATTCAGTACTTC
CDR3: CASSQPGGGNIQYF

J: TRBJ1-2
V: TRBV7-8
size: -
D: -
DNA: TGTGCCAGCAGCTCCCCAGCAGGCGAGCTAAACTATGGCTACACCTTC
CDR3: CASSSPAGELNYGYTF

J: TRBJ2-7
V: TRBV2
size: few
D: -
DNA: TGTGCCAGCAGTGAAGACTGGAATCCCTACGAGCAGTACTTC
CDR3: CASSEDWNPYEQYF

J: TRBJ2-5
V: TRBV7-2
size: many
D: -
DNA: TGTGCCAGCAGCTTAATCGACCGCGGGCGGCCCCAAGAGACCCAGTACTTC
CDR3: CASSLIDRGRPQETQYF

J: TRBJ1-1
V: TRBV12-3/TRBV12-4
size: few
D: -
DNA: TGTGCCAGCACGACCGTTAACCGGGCAACAGGAGTATGGGCTTTCTTT
CDR3: CASTTVNRATGVWAFF

J: TRBJ2-6
V: TRBV9
size: -
D: -
DNA: TGTGCCAGCAGCGTAGGGGCAGGGGACTCTGGGGCCAACGTCCTGACTTTC
CDR3: CASSVGAGDSGANVLTF

J: TRBJ1-4
V: TRBV9
size: -
D: -
DNA: TGTGCCAGCAGTCAAGACCAGGGTGAAAAACTGTTTTTT
CDR3: CASSQDQGEKLFF

J: TRBJ1-3
V: TRBV29-1
size: -
D: TRBD1
DNA: TGCAGCGTTGAAGATCGGGTCCCAGGGGGCACCATATATTTT
CDR3: CSVEDRVPGGTIYF

J: TRBJ2-3
V: TRBV18
size: -
D: -
DNA: TGTGCCAGCTCGCTACCAAGGCAGGGCACAGATACGCAGTATTTT
CDR3: CASSLPRQGTDTQYF